These 15 T cell receptor beta chains originate from one sample sequenced in a study of blood T cell repertoires in COVID-19. Assay used: immunoSEQ multiplex PCR; TCRdb lists only in-frame clones, some missing. The sample has about 14,000 clones; roughly 73% are singletons. The sequenced material came from peripheral blood. All receptors come from a man aged 65 to 79 with acute or convalescent COVID-19.

This chain uses TRBV21-1 with TRBJ2-3; the table gives TRBD2 as D, unverified against the DNA. TRBV21-1 is described as a pseudogene. The CDR3 extends over 17 amino acids. This CDR3 reads CASSKKRGPRVPDTQYF. Written as DNA, the CDR3 is TGTGCCAGCAGCAAAAAGCGGGGGCCCCGCGTCCCAGATACGCAGTATTTT.

V and J are TRBV5-4 and TRBJ1-2; D unresolved. The CDR3 consists of 15 residues. Germline V gene data show CDR1 as SGHNT and CDR2 as YYREEE (reference sequence). Trimming pared 3 bases from V and 0 bases from J, leaving 12 bases between. The CDR3 DNA is TGTGCCAGCAGCTACCCCGGGATCCCTAACTATGGCTACACCTTC. As protein: CASSYPGIPNYGYTF.

The V gene is TRBV28, the J gene TRBJ1-2; 7 nucleotides agree with TRBD1. This CDR3 spans 16 amino acids. The J segment lost 5 bases and the V segment lost 6 bases, leaving 15 bases of the junction unmatched. CDR1 and CDR2 from the germline V gene are MDHEN and SYDVKM. In DNA form, the CDR3 reads TGTGCCAGCAGGGGGCTCGGGCAGGGGGTAGTTTATGGCTACACCTTC. The encoded protein is CASRGLGQGVVYGYTF.

This clone was counted a few times. This chain joins TRBV7-2 and TRBJ2-2, with 10 positions matching TRBD1. The CDR3 consists of 15 residues. CDR1 is SGHTA, CDR2 FQGNSA, per germline. V dropped 5 bases and J dropped 7; count of bases not matched to a gene: 7. CDR3 nucleotide sequence: TGTGCCAGCAGCGCGAGGACAGGGGGGATCGGGGAGCTGTTTTTT. Translating it yields CASSARTGGIGELFF.

The rearrangement joins TRBV9 to TRBJ2-1, with D maybe TRBD2 (5 bases). The CDR3 has 15 residues. CDR1 is SGDLS, CDR2 YYNGEE, per germline. Trimming took off 4 bases at V and 2 bases at J, with 13 bases between the two ends. Here the CDR3 DNA reads TGTGCCAGCAGCTTAAGGGTCGGGACCTACAATGAGCAGTTCTTC. It is translated as CASSLRVGTYNEQFF.

The V and J genes are TRBV10-2 and TRBJ1-6, with D perhaps matching TRBD1 (6 bases). The CDR3 is 14 residues long. V dropped 3 bases and J dropped 6 bases, with 9 bases sitting between them. Germline CDR1 and CDR2: WSHSY and SAAADI. In nucleotides, the CDR3 is TGCGCCAGCAGTGAAAGCAGGGGTAATTCACCCCTCCACTTT. Protein: CASSESRGNSPLHF.

This chain uses TRBV9 with TRBJ2-5; 8 bases align to TRBD1. The germline V gene encodes CDR1 SGDLS and CDR2 YYNGEE. This CDR3 comprises 15 residues. The V gene end was trimmed by 7 bases and the J gene end by 2 bases; junction bases not matched to a gene: 10. The CDR3 region is CASGMTGAPQETQYF. The CDR3 bases are TGTGCCAGCGGGATGACAGGGGCGCCTCAAGAGACCCAGTACTTC.

This clone has just a few counts. This chain connects TRBV20-1 to TRBJ2-1; D remains ambiguous. Trimming pared 3 bases from V and 4 bases from J, leaving 19 bases between. CDR1 and CDR2 from the germline V gene are DFQATT and SNEGSKA (reference sequence). The CDR3 spans 16 residues. The CDR3 is CSASGFIAVLYNEQFF. The CDR3 nucleotides are TGCAGTGCTAGTGGGTTCATCGCGGTTCTTTACAATGAGCAGTTCTTC.

This chain joins TRBV14 and TRBJ1-2; 10 nucleotides align to TRBD1. The CDR3 length is 14 residues. Unmatched junction bases numbered 5, after V lost 4 bases and J lost 6 bases. Germline loops: CDR1 SGHDN, CDR2 FVKESK. In nucleotides, the CDR3 is TGTGCCAGCAGCCCTTTGGGACAGGGGAATGGCTACACCTTC. Its translation: CASSPLGQGNGYTF.

The chain is built from TRBV5-1 and TRBJ2-2, with D possibly TRBD1 on 5 matching bases. This CDR3 is built from 15 residues. Germline CDR1 reads SGHRS; CDR2 reads YFSETQ. Trimming stripped 2 bases from V and 3 bases from J, with 11 bases between. The CDR3 region is CASSFKGVDTGELFF. In DNA, the CDR3 is TGCGCCAGCAGCTTTAAAGGGGTGGACACCGGGGAGCTGTTTTTT.

The chain recombines TRBV7-8 with TRBJ1-6, with D maybe TRBD1 (5 bases). The V end lost 1 base, the J end lost 6 bases, and 10 bases lay between the germline ends. The CDR3 loop spans 15 amino acids. Germline CDR1 SGHVS, CDR2 FQNEAQ. In DNA form, the CDR3 reads TGTGCCAGCAGCTTAGTGGGGCTGTCTAATTCACCCCTCCACTTT. Encoded protein: CASSLVGLSNSPLHF.

The chain couples TRBV3-1 (or the pseudogene TRBV3-2) to TRBJ1-1, with TRBD1 identical over 10 bases. This CDR3 is built from 17 residues. Germline V gene data show CDR1 as LGHDT and CDR2 as YNNKEL (reference sequence). V dropped 0 bases and J dropped 5; count of bases not matched to a gene: 9. The CDR3 spells CASSQDIPTGGMTEAFF. The CDR3 nucleotides are TGTGCCAGCAGCCAAGATATCCCGACAGGGGGCATGACTGAAGCTTTCTTT.

The genes are TRBV5-8 and TRBJ2-1; 10 bases match TRBD2. Germline trimming cut 4 bases from V and 4 bases from J; bases unmatched to any gene: 8. This CDR3 region has 16 residues. Per germline, CDR1 SGHTS and CDR2 YDEGEE. The CDR3 DNA reads as TGTGCCAGCAGCGTCATAGCGGGAGGCCGATACAATGAGCAGTTCTTC. It translates to CASSVIAGGRYNEQFF.

The CDR3: CATSRYETGKTGELFF. As DNA, the CDR3 is TGTGCCACCAGCAGATACGAGACAGGGAAGACCGGGGAGCTGTTTTTT. V and J are TRBV15 and TRBJ2-2; 7 nucleotides match TRBD1. Germline lookup yields CDR1 LNHNV and CDR2 YYDKDF (reference sequence). V lost 2 bases to trimming and J lost 5 bases; unmatched junction nucleotides: 8. There are 16 residues in the CDR3.

This chain connects TRBV6-5 to TRBJ2-1; 10 bases align to TRBD2. V lost 4 bases to trimming and J lost 5 bases; unmatched junction nucleotides: 5. The V gene's germline CDR1 is MNHEY and CDR2 SVGAGI. The CDR3 is made up of 15 amino acids. CDR3 nucleotide sequence: TGTGCCAGCAGTTCCACGGGGACTAGCGACAATGAGCAGTTCTTC. Its translation is CASSSTGTSDNEQFF.